Below, 8 T cell receptor beta chains from the same sample are listed, as sequenced in a study of blood T cell repertoires in COVID-19. Using immunoSEQ multiplex PCR, the repertoire was profiled, and TCRdb retains in-frame clones only, with some absent. Of about 90,000 clones in the sample, about 91% are singletons; the top ten hold approximately 0.45%. The sample comprised peripheral blood. Every receptor here comes from a man aged 55-75 years with acute or convalescent COVID-19.

The rearrangement joins TRBV6-2 or TRBV6-3 to TRBJ1-5; no clear D gene. V lost 4 bases and J 7 bases, leaving 14 bases between the germline ends. The CDR3 is 14 amino acids. Germline CDR1 is MNHEY and CDR2 is SVGEGT. The CDR3 region has the DNA TGTGCCAGCAGTTTTGCGGGGTTCCGGCAGCCCCAGCATTTT. This translates into CASSFAGFRQPQHF.

This chain connects TRBV12-5 to TRBJ2-3; 7 nucleotides match TRBD1. The V and J ends lost 9 bases and 2 bases, in that order; junction bases with no gene match: 5. CDR1 and CDR2 from the germline V gene are LGHNT and FRNRAP. The CDR3 loop spans 13 amino acids. The CDR3 DNA reads as TGTGCTAGCCAGGGACAGAACACAGATACGCAGTATTTT. This gives the protein CASQGQNTDTQYF. The variable domain in full, completed from reference TRBV12-5 and TRBJ2-3, reads DARVTQTPRHKVTEMGQEVTMRCQPILGHNTVFWYRQTMMQGLELLAYFRNRAPLDDSGMPKDRFSAEMPDATLATLKIQPSEPRDSAVYFCASQGQNTDTQYFGPGTRLTVL.

This chain joins TRBV9 and TRBJ1-4, with TRBD1 matching over 7 bases. Trimming removed 3 bases from V and 6 bases from J; junction bases left unmatched: 8. The CDR3 runs 15 residues. Germline lookup yields CDR1 SGDLS and CDR2 YYNGEE. CDR3 protein: CASSARQGRDEKLFF. The CDR3 nucleotides are TGTGCCAGCAGCGCCCGACAGGGTCGGGATGAAAAACTGTTTTTT. The full variable domain, with the rest looked up from reference TRBV9 and TRBJ1-4, is DSGVTQTPKHLITATGQRVTLRCSPRSGDLSVYWYQQSLDQGLQFLIQYYNGEERAKGNILERFSAQQFPDLHSELNLSSLELGDSALYFCASSARQGRDEKLFFGSGTQLSVL.

The rearrangement joins TRBV5-4 to TRBJ2-5, with D possibly TRBD1 on 6 matching bases. This CDR3 is 13 amino acids long. The germline V gene has CDR1 SGHNT and CDR2 YYREEE (reference sequence). V was clipped by 1 base and J by 4 bases, with 8 bases between them. CDR3 sequence (DNA): TGTGCCAGCAGCTTGAAGGGGGTAGAGACCCAGTACTTC. The encoded protein is CASSLKGVETQYF.

The chain carries TRBV5-1 and TRBJ1-4; D unclear. Germline V CDR1 and CDR2: SGHRS, YFSETQ. This CDR3 contains 15 residues. Between the trimmed V and J ends, which lost 6 bases and 0 bases, there was a span of 12 bases. CDR3 sequence reads: CASNSEGTTNEKLFF. CDR3 DNA sequence: TGCGCCAGCAATAGTGAGGGAACAACTAATGAAAAACTGTTTTTT.

The rearrangement links TRBV19 to TRBJ2-5; D remains ambiguous. V was shortened by 3 bases and J by 4 bases, with 9 bases between the two germline ends. The CDR3 runs 13 residues. Germline CDR1 and CDR2: LNHDA and SQIVND (reference sequence). The CDR3 protein is CASSMVSRETQYF. The CDR3 DNA is TGTGCCAGTAGTATGGTTAGCAGAGAGACCCAGTACTTC.

The J gene is TRBJ1-2, the V gene TRBV6-5; TRBD1 aligns across 10 bases. CDR3 length equals 15 residues. The trim removed 6 bases at V and 2 bases at J, leaving 6 bases unmatched. Looked up from germline, CDR1 is MNHEY and CDR2 is SVGAGI. The CDR3 reads CASRRPGQGNYGYTF. The DNA of the CDR3 is TGTGCCAGCAGGAGACCGGGACAGGGGAACTATGGCTACACCTTC.

This sequence joins TRBV29-1 and TRBJ1-2; a possible D gene is TRBD1 (5 bases). The CDR3 sequence is 12 residues long. Germline CDR1 and CDR2: SQVTM and ANQGSEA. With 7 bases removed from V and 7 bases from J, the gap between germline ends came to 16 bases. CDR3 coding DNA: TGCAGCGCTGGAGGGACGACAGTTGGCTACACCTTC. It encodes CSAGGTTVGYTF. Using reference TRBV29-1 and TRBJ1-2 for the parts outside the CDR3, the full variable domain is SAVISQKPSRDICQRGTSLTIQCQVDSQVTMMFWYRQQPGQSLTLIATANQGSEATYESGFVIDKFPISRPNLTFSTLTVSNMSPEDSSIYLCSAGGTTVGYTFGSGTRLTVV.